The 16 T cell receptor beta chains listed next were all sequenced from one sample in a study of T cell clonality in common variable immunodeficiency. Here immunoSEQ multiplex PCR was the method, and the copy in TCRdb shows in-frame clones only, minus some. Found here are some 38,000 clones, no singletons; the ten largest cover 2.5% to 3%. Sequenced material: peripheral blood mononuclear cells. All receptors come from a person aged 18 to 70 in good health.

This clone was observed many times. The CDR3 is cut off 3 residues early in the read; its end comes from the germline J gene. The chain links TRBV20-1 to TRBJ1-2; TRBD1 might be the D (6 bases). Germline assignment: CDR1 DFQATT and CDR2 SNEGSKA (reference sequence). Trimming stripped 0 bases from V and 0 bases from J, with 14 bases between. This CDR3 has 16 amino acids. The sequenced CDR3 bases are TGCAGTGCTAGAGATCTGAAGGCAGGGGCTAACTATGGC. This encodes CSARDLKAGANYG. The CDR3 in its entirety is CSARDLKAGANYGYTF.

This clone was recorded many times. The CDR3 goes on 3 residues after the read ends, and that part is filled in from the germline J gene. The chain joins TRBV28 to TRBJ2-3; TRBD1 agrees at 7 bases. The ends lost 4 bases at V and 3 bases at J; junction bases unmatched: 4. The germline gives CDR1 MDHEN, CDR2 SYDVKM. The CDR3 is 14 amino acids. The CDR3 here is CASSSSDRTDTQYF. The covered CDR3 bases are TGTGCCAGCAGTTCCTCGGACAGGACAGATACG.

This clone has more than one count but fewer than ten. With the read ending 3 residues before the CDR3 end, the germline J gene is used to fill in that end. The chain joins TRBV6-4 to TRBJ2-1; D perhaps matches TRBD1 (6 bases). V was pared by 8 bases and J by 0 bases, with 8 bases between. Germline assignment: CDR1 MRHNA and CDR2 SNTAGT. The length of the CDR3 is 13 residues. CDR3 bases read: TGTGCCAGCGGACAGAGCTCCTACAATGAG. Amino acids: CASGQSSYNE. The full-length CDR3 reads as CASGQSSYNEQFF.

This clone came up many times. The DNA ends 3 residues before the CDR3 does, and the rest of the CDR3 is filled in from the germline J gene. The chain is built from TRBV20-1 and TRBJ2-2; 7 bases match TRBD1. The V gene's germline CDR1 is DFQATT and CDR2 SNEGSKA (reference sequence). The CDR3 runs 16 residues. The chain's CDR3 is CSAKGAPINFNEKLFF. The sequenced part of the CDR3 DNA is TGCAGTGCAAAGGGGGCGCCTATCAACTTTAATGAAAAG.

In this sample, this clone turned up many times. The CDR3 is CASMGGNSYNSPLHF. Incomplete CDR3 DNA: TGCGCCAGCATGGGCGGGAACTCCTATAATTCACCC. The chain links TRBV5-1 to TRBJ1-6; no reliable D call. The CDR3 end falls 3 residues outside the read, so it is completed with the germline J gene. The V and J ends lost 6 bases and 0 bases respectively, with 10 bases between them. Germline V gene lookup returns CDR1 SGHRS and CDR2 YFSETQ. This CDR3 comprises 15 residues.

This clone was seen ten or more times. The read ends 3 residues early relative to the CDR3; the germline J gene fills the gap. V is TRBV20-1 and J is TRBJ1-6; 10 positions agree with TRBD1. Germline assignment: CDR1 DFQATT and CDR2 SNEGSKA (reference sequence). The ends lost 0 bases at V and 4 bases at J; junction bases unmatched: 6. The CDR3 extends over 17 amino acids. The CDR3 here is CSARDLGTGDYNSPLHF. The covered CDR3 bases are TGCAGTGCTAGAGATCTTGGGACAGGGGATTATAATTCACCC.

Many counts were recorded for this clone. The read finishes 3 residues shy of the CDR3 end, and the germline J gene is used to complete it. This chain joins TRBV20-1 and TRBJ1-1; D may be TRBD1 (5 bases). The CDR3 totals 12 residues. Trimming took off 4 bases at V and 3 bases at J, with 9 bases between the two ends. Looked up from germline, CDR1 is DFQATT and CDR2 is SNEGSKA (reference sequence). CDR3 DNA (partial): TGCAGTGCTATGCGGGGGGACACTGAA. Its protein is CSAMRGDTE. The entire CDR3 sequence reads CSAMRGDTEAFF.

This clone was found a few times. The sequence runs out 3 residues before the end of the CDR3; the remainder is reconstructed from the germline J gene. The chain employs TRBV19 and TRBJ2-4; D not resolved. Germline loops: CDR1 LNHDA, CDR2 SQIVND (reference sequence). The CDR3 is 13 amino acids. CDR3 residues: CASSTGLTYGQYF. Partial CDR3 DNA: TGTGCCAGTAGTACAGGCCTCACGTATGGT. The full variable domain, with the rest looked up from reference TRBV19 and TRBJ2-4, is DGGITQSPKYLFRKEGQNVTLSCEQNLNHDAMYWYRQDPGQGLRLIYYSQIVNDFQKGDIAEGYSVSREKKESFPLTVTSAQKNPTAFYLCASSTGLTYGQYFGAGTRLSVL.

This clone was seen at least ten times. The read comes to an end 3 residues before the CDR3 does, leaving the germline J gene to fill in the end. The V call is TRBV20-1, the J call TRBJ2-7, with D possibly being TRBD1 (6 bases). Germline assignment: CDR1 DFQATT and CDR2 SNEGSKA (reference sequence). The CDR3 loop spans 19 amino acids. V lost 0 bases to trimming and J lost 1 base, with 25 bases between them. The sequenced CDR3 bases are TGCAGTGCTAGAGACCCGGCGGCAGGGGTGGTTGTTGAGTCCTACGAG. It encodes CSARDPAAGVVVESYE. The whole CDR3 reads CSARDPAAGVVVESYEQYF.

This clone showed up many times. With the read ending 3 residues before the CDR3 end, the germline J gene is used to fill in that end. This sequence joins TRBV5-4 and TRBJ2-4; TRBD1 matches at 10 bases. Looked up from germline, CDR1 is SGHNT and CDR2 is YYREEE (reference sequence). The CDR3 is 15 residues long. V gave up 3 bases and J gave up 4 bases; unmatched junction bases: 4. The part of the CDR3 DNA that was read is TGTGCCAGCAGCTCGGCGGGACAGGGGAAAAACATT. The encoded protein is CASSSAGQGKNI. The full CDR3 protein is CASSSAGQGKNIQYF.

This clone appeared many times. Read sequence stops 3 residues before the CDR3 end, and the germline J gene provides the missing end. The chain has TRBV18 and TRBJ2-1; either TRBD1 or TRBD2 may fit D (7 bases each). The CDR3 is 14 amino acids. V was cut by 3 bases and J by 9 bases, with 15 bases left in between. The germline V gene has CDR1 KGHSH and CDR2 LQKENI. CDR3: CASSPDREGREQFF. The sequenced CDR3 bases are TGTGCCAGCTCACCCGACAGGGAGGGACGTGAG.

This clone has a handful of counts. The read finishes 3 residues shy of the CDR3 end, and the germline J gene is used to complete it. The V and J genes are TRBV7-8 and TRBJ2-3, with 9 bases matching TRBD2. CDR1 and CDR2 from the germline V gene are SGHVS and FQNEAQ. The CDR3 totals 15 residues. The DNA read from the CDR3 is TGTGCCAGCAGCTCCGCGGGGGGGGCGGAAGAGACG. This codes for CASSSAGGAEET. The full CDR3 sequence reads CASSSAGGAEETQYF.

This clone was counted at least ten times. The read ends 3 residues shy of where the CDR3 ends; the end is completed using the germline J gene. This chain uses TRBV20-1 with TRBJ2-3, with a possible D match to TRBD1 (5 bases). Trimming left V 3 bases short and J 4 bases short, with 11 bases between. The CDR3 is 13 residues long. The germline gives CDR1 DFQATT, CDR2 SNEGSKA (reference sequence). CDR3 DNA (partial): TGCAGTGCTAGCAGGCAGGGCCCAGATACG. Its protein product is CSASRQGPDT. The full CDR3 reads CSASRQGPDTQYF.

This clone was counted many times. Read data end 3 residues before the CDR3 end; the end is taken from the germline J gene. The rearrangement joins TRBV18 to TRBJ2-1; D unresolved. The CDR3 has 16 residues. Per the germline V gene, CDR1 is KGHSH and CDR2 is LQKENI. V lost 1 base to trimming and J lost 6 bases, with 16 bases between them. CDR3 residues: CASSPHPMSSGNEQFF. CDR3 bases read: TGTGCCAGCTCACCACACCCGATGTCTTCCGGCAATGAG. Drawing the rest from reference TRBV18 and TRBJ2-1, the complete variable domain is NAGVMQNPRHLVRRRGQEARLRCSPMKGHSHVYWYRQLPEEGLKFMVYLQKENIIDESGMPKERFSAEFPKEGPSILRIQQVVRGDSAAYFCASSPHPMSSGNEQFFGPGTRLTVL.

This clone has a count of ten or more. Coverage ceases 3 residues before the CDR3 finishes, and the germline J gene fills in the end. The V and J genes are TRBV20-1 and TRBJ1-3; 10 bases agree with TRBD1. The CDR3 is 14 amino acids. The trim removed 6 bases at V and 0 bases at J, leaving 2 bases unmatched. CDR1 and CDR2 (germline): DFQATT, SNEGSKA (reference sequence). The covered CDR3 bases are TGCAGTGCCGACAGGGGGCACTCTGGAAACACC. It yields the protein CSADRGHSGNT. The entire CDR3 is CSADRGHSGNTIYF.

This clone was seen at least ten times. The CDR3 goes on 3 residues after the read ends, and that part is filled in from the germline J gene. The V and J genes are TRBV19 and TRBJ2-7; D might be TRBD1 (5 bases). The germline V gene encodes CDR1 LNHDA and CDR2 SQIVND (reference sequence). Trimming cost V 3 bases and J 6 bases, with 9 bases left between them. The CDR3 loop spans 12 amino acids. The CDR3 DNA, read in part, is TGTGCCAGTAGTATTTTAGGGGCCGAG. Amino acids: CASSILGAE. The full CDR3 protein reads CASSILGAEQYF.